The present TCR beta chain was sequenced within a study of shared clonotypes between healthy human individuals. In the study overall: Every donor yielded three CD4 naive, three CD4 memory, two CD8 naive and one CD8 memory plate.

Naive CD8 cells, CD45RO-negative and positively selected for CCR7, excluded terminally differentiated effector memory CD45RA+ cells. V shed 7 bases and J shed 6 bases, with 9 bases lying between them. Germline CDR1 reads SNHLY; CDR2 reads FYNNEI. The CDR3 spans 11 residues. For every subset, genomic DNA was evenly distributed across several immunoSEQ plates. The repertoire was sequenced with immunoSEQ multiplex PCR; TCRdb's copy has only in-frame clones and lacks some. Counted here are around 2.1 million clones, more than 85% occurring once; the ten biggest clones make up 1.5% to 2%. The gene calls are TRBV2 and TRBJ1-1; maybe TRBD1 (6 bases). This receptor was obtained from a young man in good health. Some clones in this sample may be carry-over from other donors' samples. The sample consisted of naive CD8+ T cells from PBMCs. DNA of the CDR3: TGTGCCAGCAAGGGGGGAGCTGAAGCTTTCTTT. This codes for CASKGGAEAFF.